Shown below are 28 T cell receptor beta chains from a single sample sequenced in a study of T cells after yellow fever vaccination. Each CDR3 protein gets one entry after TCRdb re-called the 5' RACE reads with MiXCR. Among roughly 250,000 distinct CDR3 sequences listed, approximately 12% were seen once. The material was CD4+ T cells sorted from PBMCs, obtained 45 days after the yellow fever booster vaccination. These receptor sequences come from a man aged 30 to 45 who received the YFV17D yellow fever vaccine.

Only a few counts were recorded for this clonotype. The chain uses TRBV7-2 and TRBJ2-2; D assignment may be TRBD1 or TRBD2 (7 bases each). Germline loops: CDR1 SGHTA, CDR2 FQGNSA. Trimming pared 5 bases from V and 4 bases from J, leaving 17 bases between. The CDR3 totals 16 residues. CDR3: CASSENRGGFTGELFF. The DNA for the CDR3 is TGTGCCAGCAGCGAAAACAGGGGAGGGTTCACCGGGGAGCTGTTTTTT.

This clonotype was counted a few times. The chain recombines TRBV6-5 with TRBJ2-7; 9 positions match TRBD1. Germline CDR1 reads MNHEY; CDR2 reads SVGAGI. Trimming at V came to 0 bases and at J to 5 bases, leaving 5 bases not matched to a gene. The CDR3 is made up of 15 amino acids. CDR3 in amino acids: CASSYSGQGYDEQYF. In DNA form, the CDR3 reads TGTGCCAGCAGTTACTCGGGACAGGGTTACGACGAGCAGTACTTC.

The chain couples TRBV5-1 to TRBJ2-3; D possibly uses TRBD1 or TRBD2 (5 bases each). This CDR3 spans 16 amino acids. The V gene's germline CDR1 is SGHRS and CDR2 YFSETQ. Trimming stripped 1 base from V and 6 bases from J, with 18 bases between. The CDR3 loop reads CASSLPGSGADDTQYF. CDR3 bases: TGCGCCAGCAGCTTGCCGGGCTCCGGGGCCGATGATACGCAGTATTTT.

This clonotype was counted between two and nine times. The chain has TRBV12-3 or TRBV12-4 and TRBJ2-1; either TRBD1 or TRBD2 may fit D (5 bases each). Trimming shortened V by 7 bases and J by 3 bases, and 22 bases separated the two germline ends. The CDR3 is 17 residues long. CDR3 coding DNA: TGTGCCAGCACCCTAACGTCAGGGAGTAGTCTCTACAATGAGCAGTTCTTC. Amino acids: CASTLTSGSSLYNEQFF.

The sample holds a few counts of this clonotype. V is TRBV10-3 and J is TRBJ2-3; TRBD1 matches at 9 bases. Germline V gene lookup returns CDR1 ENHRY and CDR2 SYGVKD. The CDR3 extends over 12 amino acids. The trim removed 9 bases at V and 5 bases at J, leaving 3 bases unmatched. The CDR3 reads CAIGQGIDTQYF. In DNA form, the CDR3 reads TGTGCCATAGGACAGGGGATAGATACGCAGTATTTT.

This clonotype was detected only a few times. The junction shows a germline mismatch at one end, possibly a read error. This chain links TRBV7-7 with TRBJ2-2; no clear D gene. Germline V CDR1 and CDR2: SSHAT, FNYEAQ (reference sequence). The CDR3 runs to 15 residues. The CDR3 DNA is TGTGCTAGCAGCAAAGGACCTACGAACACCGGGGAGCTGTTTTTT. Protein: CASSKGPTNTGELFF.

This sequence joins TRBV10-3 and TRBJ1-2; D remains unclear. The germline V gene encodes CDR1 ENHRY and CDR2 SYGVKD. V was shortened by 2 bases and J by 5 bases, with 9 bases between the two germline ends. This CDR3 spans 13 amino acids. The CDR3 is CAISEVMEYGYTF. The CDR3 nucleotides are TGTGCCATCAGTGAGGTCATGGAATATGGCTACACCTTC.

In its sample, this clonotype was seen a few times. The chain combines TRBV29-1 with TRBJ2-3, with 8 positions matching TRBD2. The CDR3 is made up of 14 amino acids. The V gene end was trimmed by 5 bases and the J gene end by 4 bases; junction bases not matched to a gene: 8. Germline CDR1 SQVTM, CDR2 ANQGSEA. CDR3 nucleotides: TGCAGCGTTTCGGTGGCGGGAGGCGCAGATACGCAGTATTTT. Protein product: CSVSVAGGADTQYF.

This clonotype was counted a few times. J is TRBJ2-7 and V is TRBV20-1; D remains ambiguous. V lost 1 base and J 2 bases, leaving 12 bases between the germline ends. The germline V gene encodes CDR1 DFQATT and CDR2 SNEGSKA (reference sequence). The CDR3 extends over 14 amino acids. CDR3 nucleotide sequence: TGCAGTGCTAGAGGCTTCCCCGGCACCTACGAGCAGTACTTC. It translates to CSARGFPGTYEQYF.

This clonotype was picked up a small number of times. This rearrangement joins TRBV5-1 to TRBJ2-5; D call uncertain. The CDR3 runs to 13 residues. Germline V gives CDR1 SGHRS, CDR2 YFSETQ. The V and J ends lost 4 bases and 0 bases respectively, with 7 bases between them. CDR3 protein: CASSLTDQETQYF. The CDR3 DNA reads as TGCGCCAGCAGCCTTACAGACCAAGAGACCCAGTACTTC.

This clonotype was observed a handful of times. The CDR3 loop reads CASSLVPAARGTEQFF. In DNA, the CDR3 is TGTGCCAGCAGCTTGGTGCCAGCGGCAAGAGGGACTGAGCAGTTCTTC. The chain is built from TRBV5-5 and TRBJ2-1; D may correspond to TRBD1 or TRBD2 (5 bases each). Germline V CDR1 and CDR2: SGHKS, YYEKEE (reference sequence). The CDR3 is 16 residues long. V lost 0 bases and J lost 9, with 19 bases in between.

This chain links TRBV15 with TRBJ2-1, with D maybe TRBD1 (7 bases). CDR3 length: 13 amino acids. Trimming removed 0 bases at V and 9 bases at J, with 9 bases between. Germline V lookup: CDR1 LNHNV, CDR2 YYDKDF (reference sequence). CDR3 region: CATSRDQGGEQFF. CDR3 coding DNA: TGTGCCACCAGCAGAGATCAGGGGGGTGAGCAGTTCTTC.

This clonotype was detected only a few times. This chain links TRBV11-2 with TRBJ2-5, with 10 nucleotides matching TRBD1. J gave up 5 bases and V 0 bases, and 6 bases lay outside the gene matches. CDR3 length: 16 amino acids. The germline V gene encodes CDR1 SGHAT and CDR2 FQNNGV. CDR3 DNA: TGTGCCAGCAGCTTAGACTTGACAGGGGGCGCGGAGACCCAGTACTTC. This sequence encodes CASSLDLTGGAETQYF.

Written as DNA, the CDR3 is TGTGCCAGCAGCCCTGGGACTAGCGGAGTCCAAGAGACCCAGTACTTC. This codes for CASSPGTSGVQETQYF. This chain joins TRBV4-2 and TRBJ2-5; 11 nucleotides agree with TRBD2. There are 16 residues in the CDR3. From germline, CDR1 is LGHNA and CDR2 YNFKEQ. Losses at the gene ends were 4 bases for V and 1 base for J; bases not matched to a gene: 5.

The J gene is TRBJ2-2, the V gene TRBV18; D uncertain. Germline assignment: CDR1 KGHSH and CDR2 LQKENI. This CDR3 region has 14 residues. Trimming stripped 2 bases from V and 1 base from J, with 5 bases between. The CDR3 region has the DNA TGTGCCAGCTCACCATCCGTGAACACCGGGGAGCTGTTTTTT. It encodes CASSPSVNTGELFF.

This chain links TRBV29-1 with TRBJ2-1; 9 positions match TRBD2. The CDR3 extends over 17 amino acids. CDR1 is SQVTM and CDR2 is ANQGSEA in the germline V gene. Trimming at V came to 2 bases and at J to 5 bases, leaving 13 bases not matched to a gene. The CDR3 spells CSVESWTGGRANNEQFF. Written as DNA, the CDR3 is TGCAGCGTTGAATCATGGACTGGCGGGAGGGCTAACAATGAGCAGTTCTTC.

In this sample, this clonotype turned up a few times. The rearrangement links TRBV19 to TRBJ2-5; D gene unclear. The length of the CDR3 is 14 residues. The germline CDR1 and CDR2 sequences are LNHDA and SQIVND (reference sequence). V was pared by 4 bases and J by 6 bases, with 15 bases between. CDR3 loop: CASSTAGTVKTQYF. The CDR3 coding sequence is TGTGCCAGTAGTACAGCCGGAACGGTGAAGACCCAGTACTTC.

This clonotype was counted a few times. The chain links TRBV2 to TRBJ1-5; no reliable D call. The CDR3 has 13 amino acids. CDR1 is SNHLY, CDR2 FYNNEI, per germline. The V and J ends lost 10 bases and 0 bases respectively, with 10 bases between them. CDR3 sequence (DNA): TGTGCCACCCAACCCGATAGCAATCAGCCCCAGCATTTT. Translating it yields CATQPDSNQPQHF.

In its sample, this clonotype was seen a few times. This CDR3 is CASRGLVLTYNEQFF. As DNA, the CDR3 is TGTGCCAGCAGAGGTCTAGTTTTGACCTACAATGAGCAGTTCTTC. This chain uses TRBV21-1 with TRBJ2-1; the DNA was not used to check the table's D call, TRBD2. TRBV21-1 is flagged as a pseudogene. The CDR3 runs 15 residues.

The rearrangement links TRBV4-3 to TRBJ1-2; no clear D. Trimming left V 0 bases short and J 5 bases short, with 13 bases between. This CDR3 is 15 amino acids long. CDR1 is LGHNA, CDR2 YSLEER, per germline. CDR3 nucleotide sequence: TGCGCCAGCAGCCAAGAAGGTGCGCAGTTTTATGGCTACACCTTC. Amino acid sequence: CASSQEGAQFYGYTF.

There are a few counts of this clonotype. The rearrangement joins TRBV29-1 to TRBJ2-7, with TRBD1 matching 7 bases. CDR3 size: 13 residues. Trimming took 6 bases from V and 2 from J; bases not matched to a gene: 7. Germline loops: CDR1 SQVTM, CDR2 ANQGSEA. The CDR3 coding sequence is TGCAGCGTCCGGGACAGCCGGGCCTACGAGCAGTACTTC. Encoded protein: CSVRDSRAYEQYF.

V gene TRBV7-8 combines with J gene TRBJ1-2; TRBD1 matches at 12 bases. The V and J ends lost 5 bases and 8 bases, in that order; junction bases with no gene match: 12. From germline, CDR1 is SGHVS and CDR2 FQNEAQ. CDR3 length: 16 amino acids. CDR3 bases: TGTGCCAGCAGCCCGTCCGGGACAGGGGGCGCGGGGGGCTACACCTTC. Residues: CASSPSGTGGAGGYTF.

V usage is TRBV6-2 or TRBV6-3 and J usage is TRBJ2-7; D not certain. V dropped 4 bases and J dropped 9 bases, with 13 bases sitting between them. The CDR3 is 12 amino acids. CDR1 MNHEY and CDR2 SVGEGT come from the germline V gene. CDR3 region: CASSFDKGLQYF. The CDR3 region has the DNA TGTGCCAGCAGTTTTGATAAGGGCTTGCAGTACTTC.

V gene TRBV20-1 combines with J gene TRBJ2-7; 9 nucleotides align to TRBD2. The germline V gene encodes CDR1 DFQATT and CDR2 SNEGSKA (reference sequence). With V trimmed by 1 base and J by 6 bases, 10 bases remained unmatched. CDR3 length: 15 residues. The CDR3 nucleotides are TGCAGTGCTAGAGTAGCGGCTAGCGGGAAGGGCGAGCAGTACTTC. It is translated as CSARVAASGKGEQYF.

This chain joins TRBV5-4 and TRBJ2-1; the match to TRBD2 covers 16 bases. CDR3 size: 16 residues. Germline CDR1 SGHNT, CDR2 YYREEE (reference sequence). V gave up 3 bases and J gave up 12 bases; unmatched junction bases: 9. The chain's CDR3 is CASSSGTSGRAVRQFF. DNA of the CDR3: TGTGCCAGCAGCTCCGGGACTAGCGGGAGGGCCGTCAGGCAGTTCTTC.

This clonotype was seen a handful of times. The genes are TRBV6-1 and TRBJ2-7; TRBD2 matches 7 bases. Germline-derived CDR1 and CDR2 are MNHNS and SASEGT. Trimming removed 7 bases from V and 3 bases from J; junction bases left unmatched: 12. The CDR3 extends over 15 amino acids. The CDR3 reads CASTPLASGGYEQYF. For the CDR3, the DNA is TGTGCCAGCACCCCCCTGGCTAGCGGAGGCTACGAGCAGTACTTC.

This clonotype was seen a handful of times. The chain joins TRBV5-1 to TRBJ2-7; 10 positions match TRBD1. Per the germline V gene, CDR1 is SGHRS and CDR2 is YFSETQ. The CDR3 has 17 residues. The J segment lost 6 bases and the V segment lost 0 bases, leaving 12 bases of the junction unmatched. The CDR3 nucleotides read TGCGCCAGCAGCTTGGACGTTCCGGGACAGGGGAGGGCCGAGCAGTACTTC. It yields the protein CASSLDVPGQGRAEQYF.

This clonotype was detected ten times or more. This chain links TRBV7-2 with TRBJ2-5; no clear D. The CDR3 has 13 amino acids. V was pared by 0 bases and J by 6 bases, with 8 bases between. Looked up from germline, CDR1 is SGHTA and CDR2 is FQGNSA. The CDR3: CASSLASRQTQYF. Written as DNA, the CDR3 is TGTGCCAGCAGCTTAGCCTCAAGGCAGACCCAGTACTTC.